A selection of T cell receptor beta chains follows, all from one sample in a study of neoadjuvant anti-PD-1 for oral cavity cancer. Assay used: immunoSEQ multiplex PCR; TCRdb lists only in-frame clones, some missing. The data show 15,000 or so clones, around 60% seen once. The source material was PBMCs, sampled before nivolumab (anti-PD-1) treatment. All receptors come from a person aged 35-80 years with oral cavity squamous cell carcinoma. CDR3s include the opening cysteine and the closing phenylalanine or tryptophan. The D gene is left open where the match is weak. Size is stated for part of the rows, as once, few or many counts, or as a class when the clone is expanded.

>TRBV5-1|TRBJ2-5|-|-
CASSLLGEPQETQYF
TGCGCCAGCAGCTTGCTGGGGGAGCCTCAAGAGACCCAGTACTTC
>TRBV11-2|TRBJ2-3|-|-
CASSLDSRRGTQYF
TGTGCCAGCAGCTTAGATTCGAGGAGGGGGACGCAGTATTTT
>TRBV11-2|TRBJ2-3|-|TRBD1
CASSLIRGPYDTQYF
TGTGCCAGCAGCTTAATCAGGGGGCCGTACGATACGCAGTATTTT
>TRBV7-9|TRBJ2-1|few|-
CASSPHGTSYNEQFF
TGTGCCAGCAGCCCCCACGGGACCTCCTACAATGAGCAGTTCTTC
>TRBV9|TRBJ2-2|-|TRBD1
CASSVEEGTGVNTGELFF
TGTGCCAGCAGCGTAGAAGAGGGGACAGGAGTGAACACCGGGGAGCTGTTTTTT
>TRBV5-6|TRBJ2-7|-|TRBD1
CASSLDREKYEQYF
TGTGCCAGCAGCCTGGACAGGGAAAAATACGAGCAGTACTTC
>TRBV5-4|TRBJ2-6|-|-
CASSVEYSGANVLTF
TGTGCCAGCAGCGTCGAGTACTCTGGGGCCAACGTCCTGACTTTC
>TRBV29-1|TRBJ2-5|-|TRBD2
CSVPGLAGETQYF
TGCAGTGTTCCGGGACTAGCGGGGGAGACCCAGTACTTC
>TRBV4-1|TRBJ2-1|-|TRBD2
CASSQARGTSGYNEQFF
TGCGCCAGCAGCCAAGCTAGGGGGACTAGCGGTTACAATGAGCAGTTCTTC
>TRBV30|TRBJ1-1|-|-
CAWISRAKNTEAFF
TGTGCCTGGATTTCCAGGGCTAAGAACACTGAAGCTTTCTTT
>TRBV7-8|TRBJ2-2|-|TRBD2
CASSLTYLRDYPVNTGELFF
TGTGCCAGCAGCTTAACATATCTCCGGGACTACCCCGTGAACACCGGGGAGCTGTTTTTT
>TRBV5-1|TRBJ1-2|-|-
CASSAPNTGKSGYTF
TGCGCCAGTAGTGCTCCCAATACAGGGAAGAGTGGCTACACCTTC
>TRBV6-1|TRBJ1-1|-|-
CASRGPLAEAFF
TGTGCCAGCCGGGGCCCCCTCGCTGAAGCTTTCTTT
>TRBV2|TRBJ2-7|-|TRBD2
CASRPRSGGAHEQYF
TGTGCCAGCAGACCCCGCAGCGGGGGGGCCCACGAGCAGTACTTC
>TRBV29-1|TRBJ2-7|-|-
CSVISGLTAYEQYF
TGCAGCGTAATATCGGGACTCACCGCCTACGAGCAGTACTTC
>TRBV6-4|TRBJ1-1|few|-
CASRSRPKAFF
TGTGCCAGCAGGTCCCGCCCCAAAGCTTTCTTT
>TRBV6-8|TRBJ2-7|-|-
CASSLQNSYEQYF
TGTGCCAGCAGTTTACAGAACTCCTACGAGCAGTACTTC
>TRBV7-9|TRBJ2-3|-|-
CASSSSGAPQYF
TGTGCCAGCAGCTCTTCGGGGGCACCGCAGTATTTT
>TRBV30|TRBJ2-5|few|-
CAWSVLRGLETQYF
TGTGCCTGGAGTGTACTTCGGGGGCTAGAGACCCAGTACTTC
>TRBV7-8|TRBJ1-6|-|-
CASSPLGSITDRVDSPLHF
TGTGCCAGCAGCCCTCTCGGATCTATAACTGACCGAGTGGATTCACCCCTCCACTTT
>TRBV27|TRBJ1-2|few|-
CASSANTQVVYGYTF
TGTGCCAGCAGTGCAAATACTCAGGTGGTCTATGGCTACACCTTC
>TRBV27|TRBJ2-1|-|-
CASSFRSGNEQFF
TGTGCCAGCAGTTTTAGGTCGGGCAATGAGCAGTTCTTC
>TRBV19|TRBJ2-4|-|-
CASRSRSSNIQYF
TGTGCCAGTAGAAGTAGGAGTTCAAACATTCAGTACTTC